The clone carrying this T cell receptor (beta chain) was seen a few times. The target antigen is unknown. Other nucleotide sequences from this sample produce the same CDR3. Autoimmune disease history or systemic immunosuppression excluded patients. Deletions cut 3 bases from V and 1 base from J, with 4 bases between. The CDR3 loop spans 11 amino acids. Germline CDR1 is DFQATT and CDR2 is SNEGSKA (reference sequence). The sample originates from a study of OX40 agonist ivuxolimab in advanced cancers. Findings and caveats of the study: The mean number of expanded clones was higher in CD8+ T cells than in CD4+.

The assay was immunoSEQ multiplex PCR, and TCRdb's table has in-frame clones only and misses some. In the table there are approximately 50,000 clones, roughly three quarters of which are singletons. Sequencing used CD4+ or CD8+ T cells sorted from blood, obtained in a trial of the OX40 agonist ivuxolimab. This sequence originates from an adult with an advanced solid tumor such as melanoma, head and neck, liver or kidney cancer. This chain links TRBV20-1 with TRBJ2-7; D ambiguous. CDR3 DNA sequence: TGCAGTGCTAGTACATCCTACGAGCAGTACTTC. It specifies CSASTSYEQYF.